The sequence of this T cell receptor (beta chain) was determined in a study of radiation and T cells in renal cell carcinoma (dated by TCRdb to 2020 to 2022). At the level of the whole study: The samples were drawn from a clinical trial, where primary renal cell carcinomas were treated with 15 Gy of stereotactic body radiation therapy and then removed by nephrectomy 4 weeks afterward. Across all 50 or so samples, under 5 million unique CDR3 nucleotide sequences, encoding approximately 2.5 million unique CDR3 amino acid sequences, were identified. A total of fewer than 55 samples underwent TCR beta sequencing, made up of approximately 26 tumors and around 27 peripheral blood samples.

The time point label for this specimen denotes: blood 2 weeks post-SBRT. The treatment or condition label for this specimen denotes: 15 Gy SBRT to primary tumor, nephrectomy 4 weeks later. To follow tumor-enriched clonotypes, serial peripheral blood was collected from radiation-treated patients at baseline and at 2 weeks and 4 weeks after SBRT. All patients had renal cell carcinoma with clear cell pathology. Genomic DNA for TCR sequencing was prepared using the QIAamp DNA Blood Mini Kit (Qiagen). The analyses included just those samples that passed every quality control check. TCR beta libraries were generated from genomic DNA with the immunoSEQ kit, following the manufacturer's recommendations. For library preparation, a first multiplex PCR was performed with proprietary primers, followed by a second PCR in which unique barcodes were added, and bead cleanups were performed after each round. A positive control reaction and a negative control reaction, both provided in the kit, were run with every batch of samples. The final libraries underwent checking on an Agilent 4200 TapeStation D1000 ScreenTape, volumetric pooling, and quantification by qPCR. An Illumina NextSeq500 fitted with a MidOutput 150-cycle cartridge performed the sequencing, running 156 Read1 cycles and 15 Index1 cycles with the kit's custom primers. The pooled library was loaded at approximately 0.92 pM with roughly 20% PhiX control spiked in. As for the original processing: Vendor-processed data were analyzed in R, and a clonotype was defined as all T cells sharing the same CDR3 nucleotide sequence. For clone abundance analyses, frequencies were normalized to the 10,000 most abundant clones per sample. Public T cell clones, which averaged fewer than five per sample, were excluded before analysis. Tumor-enriched clonotypes and baseline blood-enriched clonotypes were defined as those with an abundance difference of at least 32-fold between compartments. A beta-binomial differential abundance model was used to identify clonotypes that expanded or contracted between blood time points. Tumor-blood repertoire similarity was measured with the Baroni-Urbani and Buser coefficient, and groups were compared using two-tailed Wilcoxon tests in R. TCRdb carries this immuneACCESS record with in-frame sequences only. Its versions omit some clonotypes, under half of them owing to an unresolved V gene in the studies checked, with the rest unexplained. The V and J calls and clone size come from that table; D and trimming were worked out from the DNA. This sample is represented by 120,000 or so clones; 81% of them were singletons. The ten most abundant clones make up 5.8% of the sample.

The germline V gene (reference sequence) specifies MNHEY as CDR1 and SMNVEV as CDR2. For this chain, trimming is 8 bases at the V end and 0 bases at the J end, and the number of junction bases without a gene match is 6. The CDR3 has 14 amino acids, counting the end cysteine and phenylalanine. The kept DNA is CDR3 alone, 42 bases in frame from the first base. General study outcomes and caveats: Tracking of blood repertoire dynamics stopped at less than 5 weeks after treatment, with no follow-up past that point. Because no pretreatment tumor biopsies were available, whether clonotypes were present in the tumor at baseline could not be determined. The single-armed trial design could not address effects of radiation dose or scheduling on the TCR repertoire. An increase in top tumor clonotypes in blood was observed from baseline to 2 weeks post-radiation, followed by contraction by 4 weeks, which was taken to suggest transient expansion of tumor-resident clones.

Notes on this clone: Its antigen is unknown. No much larger clonotype is one base removed from it; base qualities were not supplied.

This receptor was taken from a man between 50 and 59 years old with renal cell carcinoma. The V and J genes are TRBV27 and TRBJ2-7, and TRBD1 aligns with 8 junction nucleotides. The specimen was blood, collected from a patient whose treatment included radiotherapy and nephrectomy. Here is the DNA: TGTGCCAGCCGGACAGGGACGAACTCCTACGAGCAGTACTTC. Its translation reads: CASRTGTNSYEQYF.